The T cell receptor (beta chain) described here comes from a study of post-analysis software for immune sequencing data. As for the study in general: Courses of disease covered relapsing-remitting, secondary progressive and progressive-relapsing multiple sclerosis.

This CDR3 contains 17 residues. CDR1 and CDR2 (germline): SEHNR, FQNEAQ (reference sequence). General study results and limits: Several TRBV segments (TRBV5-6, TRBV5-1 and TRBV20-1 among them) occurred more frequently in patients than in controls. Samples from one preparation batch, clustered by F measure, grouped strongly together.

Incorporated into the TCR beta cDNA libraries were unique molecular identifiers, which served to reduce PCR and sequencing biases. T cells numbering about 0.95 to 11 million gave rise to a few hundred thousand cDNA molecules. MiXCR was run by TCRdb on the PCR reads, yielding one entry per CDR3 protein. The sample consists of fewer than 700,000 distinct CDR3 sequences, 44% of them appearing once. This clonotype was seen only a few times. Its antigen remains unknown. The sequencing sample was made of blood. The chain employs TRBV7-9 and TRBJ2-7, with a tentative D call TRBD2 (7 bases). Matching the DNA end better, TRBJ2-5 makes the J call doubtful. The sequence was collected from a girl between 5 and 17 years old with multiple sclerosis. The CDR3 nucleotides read TGTGCCAGCAGCTCGCCCCGAGGGGGGGGGAGACAAGAGACCCAGTACTTC. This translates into CASSSPRGGGRQETQYF.